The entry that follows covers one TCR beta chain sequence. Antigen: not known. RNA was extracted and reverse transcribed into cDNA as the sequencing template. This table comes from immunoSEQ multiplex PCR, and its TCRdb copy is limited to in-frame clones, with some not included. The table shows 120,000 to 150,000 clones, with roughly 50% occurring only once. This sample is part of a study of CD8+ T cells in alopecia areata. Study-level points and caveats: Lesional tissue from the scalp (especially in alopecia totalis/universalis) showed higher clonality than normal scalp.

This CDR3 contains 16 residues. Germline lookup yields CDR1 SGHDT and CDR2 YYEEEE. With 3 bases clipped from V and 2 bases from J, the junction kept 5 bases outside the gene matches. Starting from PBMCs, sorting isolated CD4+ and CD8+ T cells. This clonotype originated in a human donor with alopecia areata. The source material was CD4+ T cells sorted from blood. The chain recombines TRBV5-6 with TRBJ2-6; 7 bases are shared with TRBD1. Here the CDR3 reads CASSSDTGAGANVLTF. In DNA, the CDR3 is TGTGCCAGCAGCTCCGATACAGGGGCTGGGGCCAACGTCCTGACTTTC.